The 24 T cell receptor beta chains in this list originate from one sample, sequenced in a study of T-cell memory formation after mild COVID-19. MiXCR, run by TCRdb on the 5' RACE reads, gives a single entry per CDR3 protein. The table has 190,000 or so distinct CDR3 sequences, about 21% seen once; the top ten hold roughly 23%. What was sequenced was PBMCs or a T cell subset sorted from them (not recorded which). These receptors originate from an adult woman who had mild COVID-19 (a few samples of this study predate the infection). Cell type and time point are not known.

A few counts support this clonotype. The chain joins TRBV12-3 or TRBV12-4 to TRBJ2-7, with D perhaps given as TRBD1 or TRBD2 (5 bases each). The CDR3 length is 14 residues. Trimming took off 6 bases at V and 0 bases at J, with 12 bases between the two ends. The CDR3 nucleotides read TGTGCCAGCAGCCCCGGGGCTCTCTCCTACGAGCAGTACTTC. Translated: CASSPGALSYEQYF.

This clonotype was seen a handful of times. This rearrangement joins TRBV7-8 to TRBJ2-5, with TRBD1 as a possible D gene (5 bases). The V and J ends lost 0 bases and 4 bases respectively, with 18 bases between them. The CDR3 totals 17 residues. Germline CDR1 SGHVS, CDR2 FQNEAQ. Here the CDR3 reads CASSLAITGLSLETQYF. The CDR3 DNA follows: TGTGCCAGCAGCTTAGCGATCACAGGCCTAAGCCTAGAGACCCAGTACTTC.

The CDR3 coding sequence is TGCAGTGCTTCACCGAGGACAGGGAATCTTGATGAGCAGTACTTC. Translating gives CSASPRTGNLDEQYF. V usage is TRBV20-1 and J usage is TRBJ2-7; 8 nucleotides match TRBD1. The CDR3 is made up of 15 amino acids. Per the germline V gene, CDR1 is DFQATT and CDR2 is SNEGSKA (reference sequence). V was clipped by 5 bases and J by 7 bases; unmatched bases: 16.

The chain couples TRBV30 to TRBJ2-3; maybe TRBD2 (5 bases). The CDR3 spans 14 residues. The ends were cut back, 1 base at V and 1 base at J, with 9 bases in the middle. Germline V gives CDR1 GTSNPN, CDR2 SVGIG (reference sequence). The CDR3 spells CAWSASGGTDTQYF. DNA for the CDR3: TGTGCCTGGAGTGCATCCGGGGGCACAGATACGCAGTATTTT.

The CDR3 coding sequence is TGTGCCAGCTCACCCGTGACTCCTCTTTTAGGAGATACGCAGTATTTT. It translates to CASSPVTPLLGDTQYF. The V call is TRBV18, the J call TRBJ2-3; D uncertain. The V end lost 3 bases, the J end lost 5 bases, and 18 bases lay between the germline ends. The CDR3 is made up of 16 amino acids. Germline values: CDR1 KGHSH, CDR2 LQKENI.

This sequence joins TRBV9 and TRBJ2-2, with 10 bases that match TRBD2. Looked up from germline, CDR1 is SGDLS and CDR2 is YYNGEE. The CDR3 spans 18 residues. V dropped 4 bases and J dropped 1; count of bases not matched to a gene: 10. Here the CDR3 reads CASSFRRLAGGNTGELFF. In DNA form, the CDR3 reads TGTGCCAGCAGCTTCCGTCGACTAGCGGGCGGGAACACCGGGGAGCTGTTTTTT.

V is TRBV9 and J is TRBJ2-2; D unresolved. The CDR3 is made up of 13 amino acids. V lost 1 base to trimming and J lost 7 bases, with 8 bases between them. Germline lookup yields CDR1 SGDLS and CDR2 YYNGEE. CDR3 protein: CASSVLLHGELFF. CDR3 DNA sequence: TGTGCCAGCAGCGTATTACTGCACGGGGAGCTGTTTTTT.

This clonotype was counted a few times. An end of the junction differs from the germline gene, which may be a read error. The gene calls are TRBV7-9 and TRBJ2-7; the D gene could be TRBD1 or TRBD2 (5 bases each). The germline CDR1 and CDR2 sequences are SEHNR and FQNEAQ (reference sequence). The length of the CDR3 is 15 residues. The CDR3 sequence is CASSLAGAVPYEQYF. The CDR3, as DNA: TGTGCCAGCAGCCTAGCCGGGGCAGTACCATACGAGCAGTACTTC. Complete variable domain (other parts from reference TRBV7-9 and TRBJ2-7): DTGVSQNPRHKITKRGQNVTFRCDPISEHNRLYWYRQTLGQGPEFLTYFQNEAQLEKSRLLSDRFSAERPKGSFSTLEIQRTEQGDSAMYLCASSLAGAVPYEQYFGPGTRLTVT.

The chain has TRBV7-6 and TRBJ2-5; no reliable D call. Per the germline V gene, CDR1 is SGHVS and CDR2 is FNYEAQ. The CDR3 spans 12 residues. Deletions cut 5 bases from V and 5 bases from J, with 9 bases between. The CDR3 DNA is TGTGCCAGCAGCCCAGGTTTTGAGACCCAGTACTTC. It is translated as CASSPGFETQYF.

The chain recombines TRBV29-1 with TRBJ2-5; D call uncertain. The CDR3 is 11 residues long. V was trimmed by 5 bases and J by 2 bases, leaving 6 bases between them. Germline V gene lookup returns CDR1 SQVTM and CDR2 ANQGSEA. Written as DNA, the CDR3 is TGCAGCGTTCCTAATCAAGAGACCCAGTACTTC. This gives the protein CSVPNQETQYF.

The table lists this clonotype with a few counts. The CDR3 DNA reads as TGTGCCAGCAGCTCCCGGACGGATGTCTACGAGCAGTACTTC. It is translated as CASSSRTDVYEQYF. The chain carries TRBV12-3 or TRBV12-4 and TRBJ2-7; D unclear. With 6 bases removed from V and 3 bases from J, the gap between germline ends came to 15 bases. The CDR3 totals 14 residues.

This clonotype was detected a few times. CDR3 residues: CASSQSGRAYEQYF. The CDR3 DNA sequence: TGCGCCAGCAGCCAGAGCGGGAGGGCCTACGAGCAGTACTTC. The chain uses TRBV4-1 and TRBJ2-7; 10 nucleotides match TRBD2. V lost 3 bases, J lost 2 bases, and 1 base stayed unmatched. CDR1 is MGHRA and CDR2 is YSYEKL in the germline V gene. The CDR3 loop spans 14 amino acids.

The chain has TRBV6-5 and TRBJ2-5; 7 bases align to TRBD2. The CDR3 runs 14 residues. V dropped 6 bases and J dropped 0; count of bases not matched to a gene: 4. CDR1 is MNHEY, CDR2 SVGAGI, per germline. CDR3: CASRGEGYQETQYF. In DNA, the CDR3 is TGTGCCAGCAGAGGGGAGGGGTACCAAGAGACCCAGTACTTC.

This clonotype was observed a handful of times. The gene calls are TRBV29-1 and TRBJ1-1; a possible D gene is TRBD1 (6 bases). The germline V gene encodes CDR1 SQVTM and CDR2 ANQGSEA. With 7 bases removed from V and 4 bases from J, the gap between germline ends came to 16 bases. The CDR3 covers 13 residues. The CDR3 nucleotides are TGCAGCGCCCAAGGGGGGCTGGTCACTGAAGCTTTCTTT. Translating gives CSAQGGLVTEAFF.

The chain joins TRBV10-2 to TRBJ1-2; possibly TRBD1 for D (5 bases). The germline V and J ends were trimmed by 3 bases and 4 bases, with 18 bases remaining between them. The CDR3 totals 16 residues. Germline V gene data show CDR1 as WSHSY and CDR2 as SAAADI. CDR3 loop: CASSDWVRVGSYGYTF. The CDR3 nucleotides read TGCGCCAGCAGTGATTGGGTCAGGGTTGGCAGCTATGGCTACACCTTC.

The CDR3 protein is CASSPNTDEQYF. The CDR3 DNA follows: TGTGCCAGTAGTCCGAACACTGACGAGCAGTACTTC. The V call is TRBV19, the J call TRBJ2-7; D uncertain. Germline values: CDR1 LNHDA, CDR2 SQIVND (reference sequence). V shed 5 bases and J shed 5 bases, with 10 bases lying between them. The length of the CDR3 is 12 residues.

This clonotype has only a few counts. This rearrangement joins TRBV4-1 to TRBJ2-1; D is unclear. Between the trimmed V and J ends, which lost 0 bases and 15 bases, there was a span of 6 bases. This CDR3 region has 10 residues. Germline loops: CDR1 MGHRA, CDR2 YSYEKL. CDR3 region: CASSQDVVFF. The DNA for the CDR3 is TGCGCCAGCAGCCAAGATGTCGTGTTCTTC.

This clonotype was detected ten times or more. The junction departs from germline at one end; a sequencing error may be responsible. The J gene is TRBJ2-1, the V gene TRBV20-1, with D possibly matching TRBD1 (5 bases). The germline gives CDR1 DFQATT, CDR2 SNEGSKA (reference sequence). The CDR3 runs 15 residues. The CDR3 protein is CSAGDRGLIYNEQFF. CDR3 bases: TGCAGTGCTGGAGACAGAGGATTGATTTACAATGAGCAGTTCTTC.

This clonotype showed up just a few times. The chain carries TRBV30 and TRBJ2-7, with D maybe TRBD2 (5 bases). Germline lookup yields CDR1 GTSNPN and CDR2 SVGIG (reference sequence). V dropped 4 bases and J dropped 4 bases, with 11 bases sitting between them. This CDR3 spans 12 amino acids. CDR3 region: CAWTPGGYEQYF. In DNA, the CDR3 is TGTGCCTGGACCCCCGGCGGGTACGAGCAGTACTTC.

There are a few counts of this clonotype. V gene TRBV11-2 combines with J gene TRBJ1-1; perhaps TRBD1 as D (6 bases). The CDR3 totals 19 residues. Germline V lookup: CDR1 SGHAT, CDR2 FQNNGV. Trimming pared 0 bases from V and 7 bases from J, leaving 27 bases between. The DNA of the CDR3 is TGTGCCAGCAGCTTAGATCCGCGGGACACGGGGAATCGGTTTGGTGAAGCTTTCTTT. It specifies CASSLDPRDTGNRFGEAFF. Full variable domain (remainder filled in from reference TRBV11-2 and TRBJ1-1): EAGVAQSPRYKIIEKRQSVAFWCNPISGHATLYWYQQILGQGPKLLIQFQNNGVVDDSQLPKDRFSAERLKGVDSTLKIQPAKLEDSAVYLCASSLDPRDTGNRFGEAFFGQGTRLTVV.

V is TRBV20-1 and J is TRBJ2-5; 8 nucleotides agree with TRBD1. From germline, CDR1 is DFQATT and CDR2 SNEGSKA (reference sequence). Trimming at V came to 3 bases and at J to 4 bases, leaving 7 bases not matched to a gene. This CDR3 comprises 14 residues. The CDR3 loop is CSASPHRGIETQYF. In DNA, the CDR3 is TGCAGTGCTAGCCCCCACAGGGGGATAGAGACCCAGTACTTC.

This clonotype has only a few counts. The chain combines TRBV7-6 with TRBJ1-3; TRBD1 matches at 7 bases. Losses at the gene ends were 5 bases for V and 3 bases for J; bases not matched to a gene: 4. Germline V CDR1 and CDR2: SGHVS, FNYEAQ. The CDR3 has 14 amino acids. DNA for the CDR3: TGTGCCAGCAGCCCCGGACAGGATGGAAACACCATATATTTT. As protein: CASSPGQDGNTIYF.

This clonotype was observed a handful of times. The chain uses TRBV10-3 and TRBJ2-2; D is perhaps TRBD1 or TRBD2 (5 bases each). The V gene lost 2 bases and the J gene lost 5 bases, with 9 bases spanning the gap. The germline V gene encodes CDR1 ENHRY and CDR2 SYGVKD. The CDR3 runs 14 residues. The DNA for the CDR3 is TGTGCCATCAGTGAGGAGGGGCTGACCGGGGAGCTGTTTTTT. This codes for CAISEEGLTGELFF.

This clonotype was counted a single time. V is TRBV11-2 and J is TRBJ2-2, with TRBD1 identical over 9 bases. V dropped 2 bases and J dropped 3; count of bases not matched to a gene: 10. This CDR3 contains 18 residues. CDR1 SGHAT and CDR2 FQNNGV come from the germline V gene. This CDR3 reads CASSLRGTGTGHTGELFF. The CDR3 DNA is TGTGCCAGCAGCTTAAGAGGGACAGGGACAGGGCACACCGGGGAGCTGTTTTTT.